The 18 T cell receptor beta chains listed next were all sequenced from one sample in a study of OX40 agonist ivuxolimab in advanced cancers. TCRdb keeps only in-frame clones here, not all; method: immunoSEQ multiplex PCR. The sample lists about 64,000 clones, about 87% occurring once. Sequenced material: CD4+ or CD8+ T cells sorted from blood, taken in a trial of the OX40 agonist ivuxolimab. The receptor set was obtained from an adult with an advanced solid tumor such as melanoma, head and neck, liver or kidney cancer.

The chain is built from TRBV2 and TRBJ2-5; D gene unclear. The V and J ends lost 6 bases and 5 bases respectively, with 7 bases between them. Germline V gene data show CDR1 as SNHLY and CDR2 as FYNNEI. This CDR3 contains 11 residues. In DNA, the CDR3 is TGTGCCAGCAGCCGGTCGGAGACCCAGTACTTC. Its protein product is CASSRSETQYF.

The sample holds a few counts of this clone. J is TRBJ1-3 and V is TRBV11-2, with 9 bases fitting TRBD1. This CDR3 has 17 residues. Unmatched junction bases numbered 8, after V lost 5 bases and J lost 0 bases. Germline loops: CDR1 SGHAT, CDR2 FQNNGV. CDR3 sequence reads: CASSPRTGASSGNTIYF. The CDR3 nucleotides read TGTGCCAGCAGCCCCCGGACAGGGGCCAGCTCTGGAAACACCATATATTTT.

This chain connects TRBV19 to TRBJ1-1; TRBD1 aligns across 7 bases. Germline V gives CDR1 LNHDA, CDR2 SQIVND (reference sequence). There are 13 residues in the CDR3. V lost 6 bases to trimming and J lost 8 bases; unmatched junction nucleotides: 9. The CDR3 loop is CASSRTGATEAFF. The CDR3 nucleotides read TGTGCCAGTAGCAGGACAGGAGCCACAGAAGCTTTCTTT. Based on the CDR3 plus reference TRBV19 and TRBJ1-1, the full variable domain is DGGITQSPKYLFRKEGQNVTLSCEQNLNHDAMYWYRQDPGQGLRLIYYSQIVNDFQKGDIAEGYSVSREKKESFPLTVTSAQKNPTAFYLCASSRTGATEAFFGQGTRLTVV.

In this sample, this clone turned up a few times. The chain links TRBV13 to TRBJ2-1; 8 bases map to TRBD2. The CDR3 contains 16 residues. J gave up 4 bases and V 5 bases, and 10 bases lay outside the gene matches. In germline, CDR1 is PRHDT, CDR2 FYEKMQ (reference sequence). In DNA, the CDR3 is TGTGCCAGCAGCGAACTTTGGAGCGGGAGTTACAATGAGCAGTTCTTC. Protein product: CASSELWSGSYNEQFF.

V and J are TRBV7-3 and TRBJ2-5; maybe TRBD1 (6 bases). The germline V gene has CDR1 SGHTA and CDR2 FQGTGA. V was cut by 5 bases and J by 5 bases, with 12 bases left in between. The CDR3 runs to 13 residues. As DNA, the CDR3 is TGTGCCAGCAGCAGGTACAGGGATGAGACCCAGTACTTC. Translated, it gives CASSRYRDETQYF. The full variable domain, with the rest looked up from reference TRBV7-3 and TRBJ2-5, is GAGVSQTPSNKVTEKGKYVELRCDPISGHTALYWYRQSLGQGPEFLIYFQGTGAADDSGLPNDRFFAVRPEGSVSTLKIQRTERGDSAVYLCASSRYRDETQYFGPGTRLLVL.

This chain uses TRBV6-5 with TRBJ1-1, with a weak D call TRBD1 (6 bases). CDR1 MNHEY and CDR2 SVGAGI come from the germline V gene. CDR3 size: 15 residues. V was cut by 6 bases and J by 0 bases, with 14 bases left in between. The CDR3 is CASRVVGQMNTEAFF. The CDR3, as DNA: TGTGCCAGCAGGGTCGTTGGACAGATGAACACTGAAGCTTTCTTT.

Written as DNA, the CDR3 is TGTGCCAGCGCCTGGACTAGCGGGATCACAGATACGCAGTATTTT. It encodes CASAWTSGITDTQYF. V and J are TRBV5-4 and TRBJ2-3, with 12 nucleotides matching TRBD2. V lost 7 bases to trimming and J lost 2 bases; unmatched junction nucleotides: 5. The germline CDR1 and CDR2 sequences are SGHNT and YYREEE (reference sequence). The CDR3 contains 15 residues.

V is TRBV18 and J is TRBJ1-1; perhaps TRBD1 as D (5 bases). The germline V gene has CDR1 KGHSH and CDR2 LQKENI. Deletions cut 7 bases from V and 1 base from J, with 16 bases between. The CDR3 is 15 residues long. In nucleotides, the CDR3 is TGTGCCAGCTTGGGGAGGGGAACATGGAACACTGAAGCTTTCTTT. It specifies CASLGRGTWNTEAFF.

V is TRBV18 and J is TRBJ2-7; TRBD2 might be the D (5 bases). Germline lookup yields CDR1 KGHSH and CDR2 LQKENI. This CDR3 has 14 residues. Trimming removed 3 bases at V and 6 bases at J, with 15 bases between. CDR3 bases: TGTGCCAGCTCACCCCCAGCGGAACTATCCGAGCAGTACTTC. Its translation is CASSPPAELSEQYF.

The rearrangement links TRBV28 to TRBJ1-4, with no clear D. The CDR3 consists of 14 residues. CDR1 is MDHEN, CDR2 SYDVKM, per germline. V was pared by 3 bases and J by 8 bases, with 13 bases between. CDR3 residues: CASSLGGFREKLFF. In DNA form, the CDR3 reads TGTGCCAGCAGTTTGGGCGGGTTTCGGGAAAAACTGTTTTTT.

V usage is TRBV11-3 and J usage is TRBJ2-7, with D tentatively TRBD2 (5 bases). The V and J ends lost 1 base and 1 base respectively, with 11 bases between them. This CDR3 has 15 residues. In germline, CDR1 is SGHNT, CDR2 YENEEA. The CDR3 loop is CASSLGAGDSYEQYF. In nucleotides, the CDR3 is TGTGCCAGCAGCTTAGGAGCCGGGGATTCCTACGAGCAGTACTTC.

There are a few counts of this clone. The V and J genes are TRBV6-5 and TRBJ1-6, with 12 positions matching TRBD1. The CDR3 has 15 amino acids. Trimming cost V 6 bases and J 9 bases; bases outside gene matches: 6. Per the germline V gene, CDR1 is MNHEY and CDR2 is SVGAGI. In DNA form, the CDR3 reads TGTGCCAGCAGCCTGACGGGACAGGGGGCTTCACCCCTCCACTTT. Residues: CASSLTGQGASPLHF.

The table lists this clone with a count of one. CDR3 residues: CASSLGGAGLQAFF. Written as DNA, the CDR3 is TGTGCCAGCAGCTTGGGGGGCGCGGGACTCCAAGCTTTCTTT. The chain couples TRBV5-4 to TRBJ1-1, with D possibly being TRBD1 (5 bases). With 0 bases removed from V and 9 bases from J, the gap between germline ends came to 15 bases. The CDR3 totals 14 residues. Germline CDR1 is SGHNT and CDR2 is YYREEE (reference sequence).

The genes are TRBV6-5 and TRBJ2-7, with D perhaps assigned TRBD1 or TRBD2 (5 bases each). Germline V gene lookup returns CDR1 MNHEY and CDR2 SVGAGI. The CDR3 contains 14 residues. V dropped 4 bases and J dropped 2 bases, with 12 bases sitting between them. CDR3 sequence: CASSWSGTTYEQYF. The CDR3 DNA reads as TGTGCCAGCAGTTGGTCAGGGACCACCTACGAGCAGTACTTC.

This rearrangement joins TRBV18 to TRBJ1-4; 7 positions match TRBD1. In germline, CDR1 is KGHSH, CDR2 LQKENI. The V gene end was trimmed by 6 bases and the J gene end by 5 bases; junction bases not matched to a gene: 9. There are 15 residues in the CDR3. This CDR3 is CASSLSGTENEKLFF. The CDR3 DNA sequence: TGTGCCAGCTCGCTATCCGGGACAGAGAATGAAAAACTGTTTTTT.

The genes are TRBV30 and TRBJ2-1; D is possibly TRBD1 (6 bases). Trimming stripped 2 bases from V and 7 bases from J, with 12 bases between. CDR3 length: 13 residues. Germline lookup yields CDR1 GTSNPN and CDR2 SVGIG (reference sequence). The CDR3 spells CAWSQIQGNEQFF. Written as DNA, the CDR3 is TGTGCCTGGAGTCAAATACAGGGAAATGAGCAGTTCTTC.

The chain employs TRBV19 and TRBJ2-2; TRBD2 is a possible D gene (10 bases). This CDR3 region has 19 residues. V gave up 3 bases and J gave up 4 bases, with 24 bases separating them. CDR1 LNHDA and CDR2 SQIVND come from the germline V gene (reference sequence). DNA of the CDR3: TGTGCCAGTAGTATGGGGACAGGGAGGACTAGCGGCATCACCGGGGAGCTGTTTTTT. Translation gives CASSMGTGRTSGITGELFF.

The chain uses TRBV5-1 and TRBJ2-1; TRBD2 matches 10 bases. The CDR3 contains 15 residues. Per germline, CDR1 SGHRS and CDR2 YFSETQ. V gave up 0 bases and J gave up 5 bases; unmatched junction bases: 2. CDR3 DNA sequence: TGCGCCAGCAGCTTGGTAGCGGGAGGCGACAATGAGCAGTTCTTC. Protein sequence: CASSLVAGGDNEQFF.